The entry that follows covers one T cell receptor (beta chain) sequence. The data stem from a study of blood T cell repertoires in COVID-19. Whole-study context: From the United States, Italy and Spain came samples of acute and convalescent COVID-19.

V was cut by 2 bases and J by 7 bases, with 5 bases left in between. This CDR3 region has 12 residues. Germline values: CDR1 SSHAT, CDR2 FNYEAQ (reference sequence). Sequencing was performed with immunoSEQ multiplex PCR; in TCRdb, only in-frame clones are kept and a portion is missing. This sample carries more than 200,000 clones, approximately 84% of them seen once, and the ten largest clones take approximately 10%. Those enrolled in Seattle joined during active infection and were followed longitudinally afterward. This sequence joins TRBV7-7 and TRBJ2-2; D not resolved. The sequencing sample was made of peripheral blood. This receptor was identified in a man in his fifties with COVID-19, enrolled during active disease. The CDR3 loop is CASSLRGGELFF. CDR3 DNA: TGTGCCAGCAGCTTACGCGGCGGGGAGCTGTTTTTT.